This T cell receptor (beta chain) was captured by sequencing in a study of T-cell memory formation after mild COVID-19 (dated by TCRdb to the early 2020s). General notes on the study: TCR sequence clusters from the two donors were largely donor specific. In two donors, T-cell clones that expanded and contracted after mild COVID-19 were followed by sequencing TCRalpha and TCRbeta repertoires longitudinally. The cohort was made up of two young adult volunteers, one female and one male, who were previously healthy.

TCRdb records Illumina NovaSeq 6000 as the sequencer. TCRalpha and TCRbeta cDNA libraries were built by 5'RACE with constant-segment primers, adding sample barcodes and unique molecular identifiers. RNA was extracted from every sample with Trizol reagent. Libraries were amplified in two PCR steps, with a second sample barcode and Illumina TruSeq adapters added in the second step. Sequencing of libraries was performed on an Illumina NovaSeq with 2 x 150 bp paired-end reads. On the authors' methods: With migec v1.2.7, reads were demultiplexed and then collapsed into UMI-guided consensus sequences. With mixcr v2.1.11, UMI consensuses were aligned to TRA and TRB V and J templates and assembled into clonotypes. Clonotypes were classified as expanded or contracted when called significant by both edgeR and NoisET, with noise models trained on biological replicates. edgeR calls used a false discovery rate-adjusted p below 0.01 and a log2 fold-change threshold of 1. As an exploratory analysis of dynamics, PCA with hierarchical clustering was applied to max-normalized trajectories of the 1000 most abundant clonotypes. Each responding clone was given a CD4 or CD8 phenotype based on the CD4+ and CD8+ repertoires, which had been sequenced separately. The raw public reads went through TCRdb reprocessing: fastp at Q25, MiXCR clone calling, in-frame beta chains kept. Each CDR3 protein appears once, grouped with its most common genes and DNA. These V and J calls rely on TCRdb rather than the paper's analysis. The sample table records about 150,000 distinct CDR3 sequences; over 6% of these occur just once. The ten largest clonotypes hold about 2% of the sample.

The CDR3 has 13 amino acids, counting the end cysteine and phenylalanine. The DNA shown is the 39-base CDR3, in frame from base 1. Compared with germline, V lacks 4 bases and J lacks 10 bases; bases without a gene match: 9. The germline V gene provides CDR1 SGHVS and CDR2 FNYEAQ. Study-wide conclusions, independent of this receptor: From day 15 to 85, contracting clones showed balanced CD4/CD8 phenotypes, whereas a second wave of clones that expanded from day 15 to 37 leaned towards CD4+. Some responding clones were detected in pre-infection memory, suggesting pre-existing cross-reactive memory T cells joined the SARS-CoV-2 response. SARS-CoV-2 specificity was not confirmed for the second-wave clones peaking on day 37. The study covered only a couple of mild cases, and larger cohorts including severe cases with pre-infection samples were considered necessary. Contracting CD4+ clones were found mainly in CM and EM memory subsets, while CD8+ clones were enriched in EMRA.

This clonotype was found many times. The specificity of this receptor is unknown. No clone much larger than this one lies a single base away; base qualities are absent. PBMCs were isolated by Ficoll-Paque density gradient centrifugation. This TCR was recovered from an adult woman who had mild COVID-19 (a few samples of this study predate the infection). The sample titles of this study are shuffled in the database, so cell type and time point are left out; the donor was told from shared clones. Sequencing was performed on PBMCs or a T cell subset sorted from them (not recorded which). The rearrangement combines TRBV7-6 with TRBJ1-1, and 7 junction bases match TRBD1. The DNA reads TGTGCCAGCAGCTCGGGACAGTCGACGGGAGCTTTCTTT. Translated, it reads CASSSGQSTGAFF.